This is a list of T cell receptor beta chains from one sample in a study of blood T cells in healthy people across ages. TCRdb fed the 5' RACE reads into MiXCR, producing one record per CDR3 protein. Among hundreds of thousands of distinct CDR3 sequences listed, roughly 64% were seen once. The sample was blood. The source is a young man in good health. The conserved cysteine and the conserved F or W are not part of the CDR3 here. Fields, in order: V gene, J gene, CDR3 protein.

V gene: TRBV20-1
J gene: TRBJ2-5
CDR3 protein: SAPTGLAGASYQETQY

V gene: TRBV5-1
J gene: TRBJ1-2
CDR3 protein: ASSREQGGDGYT

V gene: TRBV12-5
J gene: TRBJ1-5
CDR3 protein: ASGLFSSEQPQH

V gene: TRBV10-3
J gene: TRBJ2-5
CDR3 protein: AISEGKIAGETQY

V gene: TRBV10-3
J gene: TRBJ2-7
CDR3 protein: AITEREGLYEQY

V gene: TRBV6-2/TRBV6-3
J gene: TRBJ2-2
CDR3 protein: ASSPTHTGELF

V gene: TRBV7-2
J gene: TRBJ2-3
CDR3 protein: ASSQGGRPDTQY

V gene: TRBV12-3/TRBV12-4
J gene: TRBJ1-6
CDR3 protein: ASSLRVQGNSPLH

V gene: TRBV9
J gene: TRBJ2-7
CDR3 protein: ASSATGGAYEQY

V gene: TRBV29-1
J gene: TRBJ2-7
CDR3 protein: SVEGLGPYEQY

V gene: TRBV20-1
J gene: TRBJ2-7
CDR3 protein: SARGHSYEQY

V gene: TRBV6-2/TRBV6-3
J gene: TRBJ2-7
CDR3 protein: ASRGGGAVAYEQY

V gene: TRBV7-2
J gene: TRBJ2-5
CDR3 protein: ASSLLGSGDSKETQY

V gene: TRBV4-3
J gene: TRBJ1-6
CDR3 protein: ASSQALDRHNSPLH

V gene: TRBV3-1
J gene: TRBJ1-2
CDR3 protein: ASSGRLYGYT

V gene: TRBV5-1
J gene: TRBJ2-7
CDR3 protein: ASSLGTANIYEQY

V gene: TRBV20-1
J gene: TRBJ2-7
CDR3 protein: SATRDNSVNEQY

V gene: TRBV11-2
J gene: TRBJ2-3
CDR3 protein: ASSPQGLATDTQY

V gene: TRBV7-2
J gene: TRBJ1-2
CDR3 protein: ASSLGRRDGYT

V gene: TRBV4-3
J gene: TRBJ1-5
CDR3 protein: ASSQDLRQPQH

V gene: TRBV21-1
J gene: TRBJ2-6
CDR3 protein: ASSKNEQGQYSGANVLT

V gene: TRBV29-1
J gene: TRBJ1-1
CDR3 protein: SVVSRERDMNTEAF

V gene: TRBV7-9
J gene: TRBJ1-2
CDR3 protein: ASSSPDRLDGYT